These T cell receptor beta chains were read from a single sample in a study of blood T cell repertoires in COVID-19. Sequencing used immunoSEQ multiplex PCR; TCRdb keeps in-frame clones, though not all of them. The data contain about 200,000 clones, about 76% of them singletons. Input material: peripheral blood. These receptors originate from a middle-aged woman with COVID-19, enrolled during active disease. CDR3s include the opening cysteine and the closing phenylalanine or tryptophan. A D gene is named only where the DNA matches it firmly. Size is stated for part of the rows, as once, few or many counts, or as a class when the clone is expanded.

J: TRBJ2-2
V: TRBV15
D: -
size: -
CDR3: CATSRERATVANTGELFF
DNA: TGTGCCACCAGCAGAGAGCGGGCCACGGTCGCGAACACCGGGGAGCTGTTTTTT

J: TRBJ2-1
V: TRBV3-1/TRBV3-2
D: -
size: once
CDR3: CASSQLGSISYNEQFF
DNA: TGTGCCAGCAGCCAACTCGGGAGTATCTCCTACAATGAGCAGTTCTTC

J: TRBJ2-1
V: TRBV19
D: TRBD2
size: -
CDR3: CASSIPASGHNEQFF
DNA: TGTGCCAGTAGTATACCGGCTAGCGGCCACAATGAGCAGTTCTTC

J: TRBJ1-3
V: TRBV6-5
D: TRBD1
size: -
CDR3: CASSYSGTGGNTIYF
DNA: TGTGCCAGCAGTTACTCTGGGACAGGTGGAAACACCATATATTTT

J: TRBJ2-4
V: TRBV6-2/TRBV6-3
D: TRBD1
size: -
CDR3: CASSYWPGQGFTKNIQYF
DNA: TGTGCCAGCAGTTACTGGCCGGGACAGGGTTTTACCAAAAACATTCAGTACTTC

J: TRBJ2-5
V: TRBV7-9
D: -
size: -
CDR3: CASSPDGGQETQYF
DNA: TGTGCCAGCAGCCCCGACGGGGGCCAAGAGACCCAGTACTTC

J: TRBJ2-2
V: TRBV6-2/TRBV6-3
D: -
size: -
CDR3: CASSYSPRDTGELFF
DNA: TGTGCCAGCAGTTACTCTCCCAGGGACACCGGGGAGCTGTTTTTT

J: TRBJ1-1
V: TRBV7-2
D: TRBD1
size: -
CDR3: CASSLGQLPTEAFF
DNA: TGTGCCAGCAGCTTGGGACAGCTTCCCACTGAAGCTTTCTTT

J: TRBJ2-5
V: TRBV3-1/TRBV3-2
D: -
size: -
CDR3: CASSQDLGGAGTQYF
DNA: TGTGCCAGCAGCCAAGATCTGGGGGGGGCGGGGACCCAGTACTTC

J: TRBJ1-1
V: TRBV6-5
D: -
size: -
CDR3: CASSSGDGYTEAFF
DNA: TGTGCCAGCAGTTCAGGGGATGGGTACACTGAAGCTTTCTTT

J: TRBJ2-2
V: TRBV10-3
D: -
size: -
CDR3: CAISGTGPTDSNTGELFF
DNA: TGTGCCATCAGTGGAACAGGGCCGACAGACTCGAACACCGGGGAGCTGTTTTTT

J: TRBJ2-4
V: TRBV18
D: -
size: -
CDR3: CASSPAGWGGKNIQYF
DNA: TGTGCCAGCTCACCCGCTGGGTGGGGCGGAAAAAACATTCAGTACTTC

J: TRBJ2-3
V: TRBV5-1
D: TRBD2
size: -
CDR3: CASSLTPGGAGDTQYF
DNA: TGCGCCAGCAGCTTGACTCCCGGGGGGGCCGGAGATACGCAGTATTTT

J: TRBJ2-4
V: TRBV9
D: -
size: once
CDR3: CASSVPVVYNIQYF
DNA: TGTGCCAGCAGCGTCCCGGTAGTATACAACATTCAGTACTTC

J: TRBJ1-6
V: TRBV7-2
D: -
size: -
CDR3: CASSSGQLYNSPLHF
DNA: TGTGCCAGCAGCTCCGGACAGCTATATAATTCACCCCTCCACTTT

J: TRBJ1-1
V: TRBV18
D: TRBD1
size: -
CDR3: CASSLRQGKTEAFF
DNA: TGTGCCAGCTCACTCAGACAGGGGAAGACTGAAGCTTTCTTT

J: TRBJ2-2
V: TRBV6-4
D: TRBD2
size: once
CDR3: CASSAGTSVRTGELFF
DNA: TGTGCCAGCAGTGCTGGGACTAGCGTACGCACCGGGGAGCTGTTTTTT

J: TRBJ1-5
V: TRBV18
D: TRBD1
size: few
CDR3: CASSPTGGWSNQPQHF
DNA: TGTGCCAGCTCACCTACAGGGGGATGGAGCAATCAGCCCCAGCATTTT

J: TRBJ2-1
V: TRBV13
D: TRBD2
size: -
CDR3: CASSFTSGRYNEQFF
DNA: TGTGCCAGCAGCTTCACTAGCGGGAGGTACAATGAGCAGTTCTTC

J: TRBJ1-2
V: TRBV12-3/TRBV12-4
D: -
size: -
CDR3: CASSLGALYGYTF
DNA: TGTGCCAGCAGTTTAGGGGCCCTCTATGGCTACACCTTC

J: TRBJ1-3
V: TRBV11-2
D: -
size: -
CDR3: CASSLDRKARGNTIYF
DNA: TGTGCCAGCAGCTTAGATCGAAAGGCGCGGGGAAACACCATATATTTT

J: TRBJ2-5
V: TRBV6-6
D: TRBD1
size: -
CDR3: CASRGRDRQETQYF
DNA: TGTGCCAGCAGAGGCCGGGACAGGCAAGAGACCCAGTACTTC

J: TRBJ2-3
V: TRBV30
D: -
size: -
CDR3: CAWSRAAVGTDTQYF
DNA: TGTGCCTGGAGTCGAGCGGCGGTGGGCACAGATACGCAGTATTTT

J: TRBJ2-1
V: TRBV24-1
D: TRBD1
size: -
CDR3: CATSSSNQGARNEQFF
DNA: TGTGCCACCAGTTCCTCGAATCAGGGGGCTCGCAATGAGCAGTTCTTC

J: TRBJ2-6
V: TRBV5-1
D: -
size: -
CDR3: CASSLVSRGFSGANVLTF
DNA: TGCGCCAGCAGCTTGGTATCCAGGGGCTTCTCTGGGGCCAACGTCCTGACTTTC

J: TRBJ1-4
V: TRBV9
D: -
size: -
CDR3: CASSVVPGGANEKLFF
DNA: TGTGCCAGCAGCGTAGTCCCCGGGGGAGCGAATGAAAAACTGTTTTTT

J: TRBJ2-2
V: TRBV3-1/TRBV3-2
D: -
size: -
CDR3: CASSLTANTGELFF
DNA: TGTGCCAGCAGCCTAACAGCGAACACCGGGGAGCTGTTTTTT

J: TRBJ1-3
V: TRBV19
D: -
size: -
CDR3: CASSPGTTSGNTIYF
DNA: TGTGCCAGTAGTCCCGGGACAACAAGCGGAAACACCATATATTTT

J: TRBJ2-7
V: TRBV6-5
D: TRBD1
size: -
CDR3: CASTGGPFYEQYF
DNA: TGTGCCAGCACAGGGGGCCCCTTCTACGAGCAGTACTTC

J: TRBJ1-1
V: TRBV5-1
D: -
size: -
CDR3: CASNMEVGEAFF
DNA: TGCGCCAGCAATATGGAGGTTGGCGAAGCTTTCTTT

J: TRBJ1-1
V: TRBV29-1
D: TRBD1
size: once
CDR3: CSVDGQVKAFF
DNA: TGCAGCGTTGATGGACAGGTCAAAGCTTTCTTT

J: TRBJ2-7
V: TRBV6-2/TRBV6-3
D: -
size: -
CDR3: CASSRRNSYEQYF
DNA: TGTGCCAGCAGTCGTCGTAACTCCTACGAGCAGTACTTC

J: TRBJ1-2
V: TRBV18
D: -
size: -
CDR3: CASSQETVNYGYTF
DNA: TGTGCCAGCTCACAAGAGACAGTAAACTATGGCTACACCTTC

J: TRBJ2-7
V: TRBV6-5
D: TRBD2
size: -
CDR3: CASSPPGLAGAEQYF
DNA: TGTGCCAGCAGTCCTCCGGGACTAGCGGGAGCCGAGCAGTACTTC

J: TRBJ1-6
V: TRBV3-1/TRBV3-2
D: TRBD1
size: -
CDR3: CASSQDQRDSGASPLHF
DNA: TGTGCCAGCAGCCAAGATCAAAGGGACAGTGGGGCCTCACCCCTCCACTTT

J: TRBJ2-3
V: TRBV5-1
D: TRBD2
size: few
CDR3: CASSLGMGLAEGGDTQYF
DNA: TGCGCCAGCAGCCTGGGGATGGGACTAGCGGAGGGGGGAGATACGCAGTATTTT

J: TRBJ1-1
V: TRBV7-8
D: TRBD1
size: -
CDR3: CASTQRTGQTEAFF
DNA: TGTGCCAGCACCCAAAGGACAGGGCAGACTGAAGCTTTCTTT

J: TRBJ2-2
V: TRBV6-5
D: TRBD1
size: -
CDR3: CASRKTGGGTGELFF
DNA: TGTGCCAGCAGAAAGACAGGGGGGGGGACCGGGGAGCTGTTTTTT

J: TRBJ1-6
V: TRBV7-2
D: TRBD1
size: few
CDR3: CASSPRGSEGSPLHF
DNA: TGTGCCAGCAGCCCCAGGGGGTCGGAGGGTTCACCCCTCCACTTT

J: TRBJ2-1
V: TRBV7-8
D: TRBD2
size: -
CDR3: CASSSGLAGANEQFF
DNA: TGTGCCAGCAGCTCGGGACTAGCGGGAGCGAATGAGCAGTTCTTC

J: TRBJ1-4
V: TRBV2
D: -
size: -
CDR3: CASSANVAGHEKLFF
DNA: TGTGCCAGCAGTGCGAACGTCGCGGGACATGAAAAACTGTTTTTT

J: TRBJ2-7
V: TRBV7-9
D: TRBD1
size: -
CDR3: CASSYETGSHEQYF
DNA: TGTGCCAGCAGTTATGAGACAGGGAGCCACGAGCAGTACTTC

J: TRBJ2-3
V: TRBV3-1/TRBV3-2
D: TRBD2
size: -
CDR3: CASSRGLAGVAGGTQYF
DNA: TGTGCCAGCAGCCGGGGACTAGCGGGCGTGGCGGGTGGGACGCAGTATTTT

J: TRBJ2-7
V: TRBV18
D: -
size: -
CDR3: CASSPQAVEQYF
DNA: TGTGCCAGCTCACCTCAAGCGGTCGAGCAGTACTTC

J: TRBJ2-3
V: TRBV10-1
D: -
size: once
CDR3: CASAGYITDTQYF
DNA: TGCGCCAGCGCGGGATATATCACAGATACGCAGTATTTT

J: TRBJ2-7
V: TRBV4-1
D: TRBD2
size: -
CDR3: CASSQDRSRGLAIPRSSYEQYF
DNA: TGCGCCAGCAGCCAAGATCGGAGCAGAGGACTAGCCATACCGCGGAGCTCCTACGAGCAGTACTTC

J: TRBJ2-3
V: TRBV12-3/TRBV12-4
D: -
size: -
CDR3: CASSLGDTYTQYF
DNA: TGTGCCAGCAGTTTAGGGGACACCTATACGCAGTATTTT

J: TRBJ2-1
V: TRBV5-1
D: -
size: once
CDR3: CASTRQGGSYNEQFF
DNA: TGCGCCAGCACCCGACAGGGAGGCTCCTACAATGAGCAGTTCTTC

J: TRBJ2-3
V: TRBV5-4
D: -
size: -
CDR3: CASSLGSGTDTQYF
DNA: TGTGCCAGCAGCTTAGGTAGCGGCACAGATACGCAGTATTTT

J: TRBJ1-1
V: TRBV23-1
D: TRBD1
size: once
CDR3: CASSLQGRTEAFF
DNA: TGCGCCAGCAGTTTACAGGGGCGGACTGAAGCTTTCTTT

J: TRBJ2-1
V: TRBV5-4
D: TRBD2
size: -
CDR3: CASSRRVAGGPNEQFF
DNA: TGTGCCAGCAGCCGGAGGGTAGCGGGAGGTCCCAATGAGCAGTTCTTC

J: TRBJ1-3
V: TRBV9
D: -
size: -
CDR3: CASSVGVVSGNTIYF
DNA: TGTGCCAGCAGCGTCGGGGTAGTCTCTGGAAACACCATATATTTT

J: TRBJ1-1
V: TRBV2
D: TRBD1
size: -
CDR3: CASRAGTGGRRAFF
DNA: TGTGCCAGCAGGGCCGGGACAGGGGGACGTCGAGCTTTCTTT

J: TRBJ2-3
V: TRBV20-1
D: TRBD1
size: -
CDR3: CSASDPGGAEDTQYF
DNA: TGCAGTGCTAGTGACCCAGGGGGCGCGGAAGATACGCAGTATTTT

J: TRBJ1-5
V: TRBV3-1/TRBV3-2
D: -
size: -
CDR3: CASSQGGLSPQHF
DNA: TGTGCCAGCAGCCAAGGGGGGCTGTCCCCCCAGCATTTT